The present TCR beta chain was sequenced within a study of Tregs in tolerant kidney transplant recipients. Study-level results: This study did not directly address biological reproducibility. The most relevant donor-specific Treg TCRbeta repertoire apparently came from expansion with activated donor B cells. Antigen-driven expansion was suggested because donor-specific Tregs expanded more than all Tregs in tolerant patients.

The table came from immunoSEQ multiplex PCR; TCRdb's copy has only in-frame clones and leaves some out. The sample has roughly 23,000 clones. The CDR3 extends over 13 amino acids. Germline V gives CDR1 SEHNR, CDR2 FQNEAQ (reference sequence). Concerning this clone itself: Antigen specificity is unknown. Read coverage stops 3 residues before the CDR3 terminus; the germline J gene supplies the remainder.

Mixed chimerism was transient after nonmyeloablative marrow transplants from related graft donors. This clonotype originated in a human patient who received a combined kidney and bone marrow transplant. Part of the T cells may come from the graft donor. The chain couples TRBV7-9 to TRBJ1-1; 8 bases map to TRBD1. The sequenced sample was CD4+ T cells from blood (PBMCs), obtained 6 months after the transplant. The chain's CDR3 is CASSRRGLGGAFF. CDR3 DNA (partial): TGTGCCAGCAGCCGCAGGGGGCTTGGGGGA.